These 27 T cell receptor beta chains came from one sample sequenced in a study of tumor-infiltrating lymphocytes in oesophageal squamous cell carcinoma. TCRdb re-analysed the PCR reads in MiXCR, keeping a single row per CDR3 protein. The sample lists some 17,000 distinct CDR3 sequences, about 50% occurring once. The sequencing input was normal esophageal tissue next to the tumor. The receptors shown here come from a female donor with esophageal squamous cell carcinoma.

The J gene is TRBJ2-3, the V gene TRBV7-2, with D perhaps TRBD2 (7 bases). The assigned J gene may be wrong: the sequence end matches TRBJ2-1 better. CDR3 size: 14 residues. Germline CDR1 SGHTA, CDR2 FQGNSA. CDR3 DNA: TGTGCCAGCAGCTTAGAAGGGCGGGGGACATCGCAGTTCTTC. This encodes CASSLEGRGTSQFF.

The rearrangement joins TRBV6-1 to TRBJ2-7, with 7 bases aligning to TRBD2. The DNA matches TRBJ2-5 better at its end, which makes the J call doubtful. The CDR3 sequence is 15 residues long. Germline CDR1 MNHNS, CDR2 SASEGT. The CDR3 nucleotides read TGTGCCAGCAGTGAAACAGCGGGGTCACAAGAGACCCAGTACTTC. Protein: CASSETAGSQETQYF.

For this clonotype: The germline gene is not matched at one end of the junction; a read error may be the cause. The chain has TRBV7-2 and TRBJ2-1; 15 bases align to TRBD2. The CDR3 extends over 19 amino acids. CDR1 is SGHTA, CDR2 FQGNSA, per germline. The CDR3 bases are TGTGCCAGCAGCGCGGGACTAGCGGGGGGAAAGCCGAACACCGGGGAGCTGTACTTC. It codes for CASSAGLAGGKPNTGELYF.

As concerns this clonotype: Without the conserved terminal phenylalanine or tryptophan, this CDR3 likely stems from a read error. The chain has TRBV24-1 and TRBJ2-3; TRBD2 matches 11 bases. The V gene's germline CDR1 is KGHDR and CDR2 SFDVKD. The CDR3 runs 16 residues. Trimming at V came to 1 base and at J to 8 bases, leaving 7 bases not matched to a gene. In nucleotides, the CDR3 is TGTGCCACCAGTGATTTCCTAGCGGGAGGTAGGGTTACGCAGTATCTT. Its protein product is CATSDFLAGGRVTQYL.

V is TRBV7-6 and J is TRBJ1-1; no clear D gene. V gave up 1 base and J gave up 2 bases, with 11 bases separating them. This CDR3 contains 15 residues. Germline-derived CDR1 and CDR2 are SGHVS and FNYEAQ. CDR3 amino acids: CASSLGLGRNTEAFF. CDR3 nucleotide sequence: TGTGCCAGCAGCTTAGGCCTTGGCAGAAACACTGAAGCTTTCTTT.

This chain links TRBV7-8 with TRBJ2-4, with 10 bases aligning to TRBD2. Germline V gene lookup returns CDR1 SGHVS and CDR2 FQNEAQ. With 0 bases clipped from V and 7 bases from J, the junction kept 12 bases outside the gene matches. The CDR3 extends over 18 amino acids. The CDR3 coding sequence is TGTGCCAGCAGCTTAGCGCTCAGCGGGGGGGCCCTTAGGAACATTCAGTACTTC. Amino acid sequence: CASSLALSGGALRNIQYF.

V and J are TRBV28 and TRBJ2-4, with TRBD1 matching over 9 bases. Matching the DNA end better, TRBJ2-1 makes the J call doubtful. Per germline, CDR1 MDHEN and CDR2 SYDVKM. CDR3 length equals 16 residues. The CDR3 DNA is TGTGCCAGCAGTCAACCCGGGACAGGGCGCAACAATGAGCAGTTCTTC. Translating gives CASSQPGTGRNNEQFF.

The rearrangement joins TRBV5-1 to TRBJ2-6; D is ambiguous. The end of the DNA aligns better with TRBJ2-7, so the J call may be wrong. The germline V gene encodes CDR1 SGHRS and CDR2 YFSETQ. The CDR3 has 14 residues. The chain's CDR3 is CASSIGIGWNEQYF. The CDR3 nucleotides are TGCGCCAGCAGCATCGGTATAGGTTGGAATGAGCAGTACTTC.

The chain joins TRBV7-2 to TRBJ2-3; no firm D call. TRBJ2-7 matches the DNA end more closely, so the J call is doubtful. The CDR3 loop spans 12 amino acids. Germline V gene data show CDR1 as SGHTA and CDR2 as FQGNSA. The CDR3 loop is CASSDYTYEQYF. CDR3 in DNA: TGTGCCAGCAGCGATTATACCTACGAGCAGTACTTC.

By sample fraction, this clonotype is medium-sized. The rearrangement joins TRBV6-1 to TRBJ2-1, with D maybe TRBD2 (5 bases). In germline, CDR1 is MNHNS, CDR2 SASEGT. The CDR3 has 15 amino acids. Trimming left V 8 bases short and J 6 bases short, with 20 bases between. The CDR3 loop reads CASPALAGRGNEQFF. CDR3 DNA: TGTGCCAGCCCGGCCTTGGCAGGTCGGGGCAATGAGCAGTTCTTC.

This clonotype was seen repeatedly, ten times or more. The V and J genes are TRBV27 and TRBJ1-2, with D possibly TRBD1 on 6 matching bases. The ends were cut back, 6 bases at V and 4 bases at J, with 12 bases in the middle. Germline CDR1 MNHEY, CDR2 SMNVEV (reference sequence). The CDR3 spans 13 residues. CDR3 sequence reads: CASSLRDTYGYTF. The CDR3 region has the DNA TGTGCCAGCAGCCTCCGGGACACCTATGGCTACACCTTC.

The count of this clonotype is one. Written as DNA, the CDR3 is TGTGCCAGCAGCCCTTCCGGGACGGACCCCTACGAGCAGTTCTTC. It specifies CASSPSGTDPYEQFF. The V gene is TRBV11-2, the J gene TRBJ2-5; D could derive from TRBD1 or TRBD2 (5 bases each). The better agreement between TRBJ2-1 and the DNA end casts doubt on the J call. The CDR3 is made up of 15 amino acids. The germline V gene has CDR1 SGHAT and CDR2 FQNNGV.

This clonotype was recorded at least ten times. Just one base apart from a much larger clone, this may be a read error. V is TRBV6-6 and J is TRBJ2-5; tentative D call: TRBD2 (6 bases). Germline CDR1 and CDR2: MNHNY and SVGAGI (reference sequence). The CDR3 is 15 amino acids. V gave up 2 bases and J gave up 11 bases, with 21 bases separating them. In DNA form, the CDR3 reads TGTGCCAGCAGTTACCTTGGAGGGCCGCGGGATGAGCAGTACTTC. This sequence encodes CASSYLGGPRDEQYF.

This clonotype was detected only a few times. The V call is TRBV28, the J call TRBJ2-1; TRBD2 matches 10 bases. The last part of the DNA fits TRBJ2-7 better; the J call may be wrong. Germline V CDR1 and CDR2: MDHEN, SYDVKM. This CDR3 region has 13 residues. CDR3 nucleotide sequence: TGTGCCAGCAACCGACTAGCGGGCTACGAGCAGTACTTC. This sequence encodes CASNRLAGYEQYF.

This sequence joins TRBV7-8 and TRBJ2-5; 9 nucleotides match TRBD2. The J call may be mistaken, given a closer DNA end match to TRBJ2-1. The CDR3 loop spans 19 amino acids. Germline V lookup: CDR1 SGHVS, CDR2 FQNEAQ. CDR3 nucleotide sequence: TGTGCCAGCAGCAACCCCCACGGCCTAGCGGGACGGAGAGGGGATGAGCAGTTCTTC. Amino acid sequence: CASSNPHGLAGRRGDEQFF.

This sequence joins TRBV7-3 and TRBJ2-3; D not resolved. This CDR3 is built from 13 residues. Germline V gene sequence: CDR1 SGHTA, CDR2 FQGTGA. V gave up 4 bases and J gave up 6 bases, with 11 bases separating them. For the CDR3, the DNA is TGTGCCAGCAGCTCGGTTTTCGGGGATACGCAGTATTTT. Its translation is CASSSVFGDTQYF.

This clonotype was seen many times. This chain joins TRBV28 and TRBJ2-1; maybe TRBD2 (5 bases). Germline assignment: CDR1 MDHEN and CDR2 SYDVKM. V lost 6 bases and J 6 bases, leaving 18 bases between the germline ends. This CDR3 has 15 residues. Here the CDR3 DNA reads TGTGCCAGCAGCCGCTCGACAAGAGGACTCAATGAGCAGTTCTTC. It is translated as CASSRSTRGLNEQFF.

The V and J genes are TRBV7-9 and TRBJ2-7, with D possibly matching TRBD2 (5 bases). The germline V gene encodes CDR1 SEHNR and CDR2 FQNEAQ (reference sequence). V gave up 8 bases and J gave up 0 bases, with 11 bases separating them. The CDR3 covers 13 residues. Written as DNA, the CDR3 is TGTGCCAGCGAGAGCGGACCCTCCTACGAGCAGTACTTC. Protein sequence: CASESGPSYEQYF.

By its share, this clonotype is medium-sized. The chain couples TRBV7-9 to TRBJ2-7; D is ambiguous. The CDR3 is 12 amino acids. Germline CDR1 is SEHNR and CDR2 is FQNEAQ (reference sequence). The V end lost 5 bases, the J end lost 3 bases, and 8 bases lay between the germline ends. CDR3 region: CASSPRSYEQYF. In DNA, the CDR3 is TGTGCCAGCAGCCCCCGGAGCTACGAGCAGTACTTC.

A note on this clonotype: It may be a read error: a sequence one base away is much more abundant. The V and J genes are TRBV28 and TRBJ1-2; TRBD1 is a possible D gene (5 bases). In germline, CDR1 is MDHEN, CDR2 SYDVKM. The length of the CDR3 is 13 residues. CDR3 coding DNA: TGTGCCAGCAGTTTAGGGTCTTGGTCGGGACTGTCCTTC. Translating it yields CASSLGSWSGLSF.

The chain is built from TRBV7-2 and TRBJ2-5, with unresolved D. Germline V CDR1 and CDR2: SGHTA, FQGNSA. V was pared by 5 bases and J by 7 bases, with 17 bases between. This CDR3 has 14 amino acids. The CDR3 is CASSPGSTRGTQYF. CDR3 bases: TGTGCCAGCAGCCCCGGTTCAACACGTGGGACCCAGTACTTC. Supplemented by reference TRBV7-2 and TRBJ2-5, the full variable domain reads GAGVSQSPSNKVTEKGKDVELRCDPISGHTALYWYRQSLGQGLEFLIYFQGNSAPDKSGLPSDRFSAERTGGSVSTLTIQRTQQEDSAVYLCASSPGSTRGTQYFGPGTRLLVL.

This chain uses TRBV7-3 with TRBJ2-5, with TRBD2 identical over 10 bases. The better agreement between TRBJ2-1 and the DNA end casts doubt on the J call. Germline V gene lookup returns CDR1 SGHTA and CDR2 FQGTGA. This CDR3 contains 16 residues. CDR3 region: CASSKPGLASYNEQFF. The DNA for the CDR3 is TGTGCCAGCAGCAAACCGGGACTAGCGAGTTACAATGAGCAGTTCTTC.

The chain joins TRBV6-1 to TRBJ2-6; tentative D call: TRBD2 (5 bases). The DNA end favors TRBJ2-7, so the J call may be wrong. From germline, CDR1 is MNHNS and CDR2 SASEGT. CDR3 length equals 14 residues. The CDR3 here is CASSEVRRSYEQYF. The CDR3 region has the DNA TGTGCCAGCAGTGAAGTAAGGAGGAGCTACGAGCAGTACTTC.

This clonotype was observed at least ten times. The conserved phenylalanine or tryptophan is not found at the CDR3 terminus, so this likely reflects a read error. The DNA is omitted, as the CDR3 cannot be located on it reliably, and the CDR3 follows TCRdb's listing. The chain couples TRBV7-2 to TRBJ2-6; the table's D call of TRBD2 was not tested on the DNA. From its first to its last residue, the CDR3 has 8 amino acids. CDR1 is SGHTA, CDR2 FQGNSA, per germline. The CDR3 spells CASTILAG.

The V gene is TRBV2, the J gene TRBJ2-7; tentatively, D is TRBD1 or TRBD2 (6 bases each). V dropped 11 bases and J dropped 2 bases, with 16 bases sitting between them. Germline V gene lookup returns CDR1 SNHLY and CDR2 FYNNEI. The CDR3 has 13 amino acids. The CDR3 nucleotides are TGTGCCCGGTCCCGAGGGGGGCCCTACGAGCAGTACTTC. This gives the protein CARSRGGPYEQYF. The variable domain in full, completed from reference TRBV2 and TRBJ2-7, reads EPEVTQTPSHQVTQMGQEVILRCVPISNHLYFYWYRQILGQKVEFLVSFYNNEISEKSEIFDDQFSVERPDGSNFTLKIRSTKLEDSAMYFCARSRGGPYEQYFGPGTRLTVT.

As to this clonotype: One end of the junction fails to match germline, which may point to a read error. The chain links TRBV6-1 to TRBJ2-7; the D gene is possibly TRBD1 (5 bases). Germline-derived CDR1 and CDR2 are MNHNS and SASEGT. CDR3 length equals 16 residues. The CDR3 DNA sequence: TGTGCCAGCAGCTCAATTCGGACAAGTTATAATTCACCCCTCCACTTC. Amino acid sequence: CASSSIRTSYNSPLHF.

In this sample, this clonotype turned up many times. This chain uses TRBV28 with TRBJ1-2; D ambiguous. Trimming took off 2 bases at V and 3 bases at J, with 10 bases between the two ends. CDR3 size: 14 residues. Per the germline V gene, CDR1 is MDHEN and CDR2 is SYDVKM. CDR3 nucleotide sequence: TGTGCCAGCAGTTTACCTCCGGGCTACTATGGCTACACCTTC. Translated: CASSLPPGYYGYTF.